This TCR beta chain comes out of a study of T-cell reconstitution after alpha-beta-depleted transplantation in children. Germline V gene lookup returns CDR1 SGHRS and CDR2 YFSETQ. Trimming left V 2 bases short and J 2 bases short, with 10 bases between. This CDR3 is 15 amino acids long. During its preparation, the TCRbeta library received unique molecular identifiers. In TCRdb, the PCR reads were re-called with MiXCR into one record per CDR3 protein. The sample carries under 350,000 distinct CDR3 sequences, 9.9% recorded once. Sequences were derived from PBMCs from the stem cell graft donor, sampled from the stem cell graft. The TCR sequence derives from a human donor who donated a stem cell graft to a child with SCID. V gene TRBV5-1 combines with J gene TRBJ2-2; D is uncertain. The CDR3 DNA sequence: TGCGCCAGCAGCTTAACGAGCACAAACACCGGGGAGCTGTTTTTT. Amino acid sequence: CASSLTSTNTGELFF.